A single sample is the source of the 2 T cell receptor beta chains below, sequenced in a study of beta chain features in type 1 diabetes (dated by TCRdb to 2016 to 2019). What the research found in general, with its limitations: A moderate but significant shortening of TCRB CDR3 length was observed in type 1 diabetes patients in all four CD4+ subsets.

Library creation used the immunoSEQ multiplex PCR assay. The entire amount of isolated RNA was reverse transcribed using the High Capacity cDNA Reverse Transcription Kit, so the sequenced TCRB transcripts were expressed ones. Here the immuneACCESS table is served through TCRdb, limited to in-frame sequences with V and J called. Missing clones are a known gap in these copies; in checked studies unresolved V genes cover under half, and the rest lacks a known reason. Within this sample are about 370,000 clones, with around 10% of them counted one time only. The ten largest make up about 0.6% of the sample. Their target antigens are unknown. The sequencing input was central memory CD4+ T cells from blood. The receptors were sampled from a man aged 25 to 40 with type 1 diabetes.

The genes are TRBV29-1 and TRBJ1-1; 10 nucleotides match TRBD1. V gave up 5 bases and J gave up 1 base; unmatched junction bases: 7. The germline CDR1 and CDR2 sequences are SQVTM and ANQGSEA. CDR3 length equals 15 residues. CDR3 DNA sequence: TGCAGCGTTCCAGGGACAGGGGCGGCGAACACTGAAGCTTTCTTT. Its translation: CSVPGTGAANTEAFF.

In this sample, this clone turned up a few times. V is TRBV5-4 and J is TRBJ2-7, with 7 bases matching TRBD2. The CDR3 has 15 amino acids. V dropped 1 base and J dropped 6; count of bases not matched to a gene: 10. Germline-derived CDR1 and CDR2 are SGHNT and YYREEE (reference sequence). DNA of the CDR3: TGTGCCAGCAGCTTGAATGGACTAGTCGATAGCGAGCAGTACTTC. Its protein is CASSLNGLVDSEQYF.